This T cell receptor (beta chain) came from a study of cytomegalovirus exposure and HLA in healthy donors. General study findings and limits: It is likely that the observed cluster of highly shared sequence variants was a sequencing artifact.

Sampled while nominally healthy, donors likely had unrecorded immune exposures. The study ran its PCR with 60 Vbeta and 13 Jbeta primers. Sequenced by immunoSEQ multiplex PCR; TCRdb stores in-frame clones only, minus some. The sample holds around 81,000 clones, around 60% seen once. Germline V gives CDR1 SEHNR, CDR2 FQNEAQ (reference sequence). V was cut by 1 base and J by 10 bases, with 8 bases left in between. CDR3 length: 12 residues. About this clone: Antigen specificity is unknown.

What was sequenced was PBMCs. V and J are TRBV7-9 and TRBJ2-1; maybe TRBD2 (5 bases). The receptor's source is a man aged 25-45 years in good health and CMV-seropositive. CDR3 sequence (DNA): TGTGCCAGCAGCTTAGAGGTAGCGGAGCAGTTCTTC. It is translated as CASSLEVAEQFF.